This TCR beta chain was retrieved from a study of siplizumab effects on memory and regulatory T cells. Study-wide points: Tracing alloreactive clones into unstimulated subsets worked for only a minor fraction of them. Siplizumab produced a significant reduction in alloreactive sequences that were traceable to unstimulated CD4+ memory cells. Naive T cells seemed more diverse than memory cells and seemed major alloresponse contributors. The Treg-derived share of mappable alloreactive CD4+ clones averaged 68.8% with siplizumab and roughly 28% in controls.

A remark on this clone: Antigen: not known.

Sequencing was performed with immunoSEQ multiplex PCR; in TCRdb, only in-frame clones are kept and a portion is missing. The sample holds 50,000 to 55,000 clones, under 98% seen once. The CDR3 extends over 15 amino acids. Germline CDR1 and CDR2: KGHSH and LQKENI. J gave up 9 bases and V 4 bases, and 14 bases lay outside the gene matches. The V gene is TRBV18, the J gene TRBJ2-5; 7 nucleotides line up with TRBD2. The origin of this receptor is a human donor in good health. Sequenced input: naive CD4+ T cells sorted from blood. CDR3 region: CASSLAGTTYLSQYF. The CDR3 coding sequence is TGTGCCAGCTCACTCGCCGGGACTACGTATTTGTCCCAGTACTTC.